The 25 T cell receptor beta chains presented below share a single source sample, sequenced in a study of beta chain features in type 1 diabetes. Findings and limits, study-wide: Shortening of TCRB CDR3s, moderate but significant, appeared in all four CD4+ subsets of Type 1 diabetes patients.

Sequenced material consisted of expressed TCRB transcripts (all of the isolated RNA was reverse transcribed). Generated by immunoSEQ multiplex PCR, the TCRdb table keeps only in-frame clones and is missing some. The table has 680,000 or so clones, 13% seen once. No antigen is known for these receptors. Sequencing used naive CD4+ T cells from blood. All receptors come from a man between 18 and 29 years old with type 1 diabetes.

The rearrangement joins TRBV11-3 to TRBJ2-3; 7 bases line up with TRBD1. The junction had 7 bases not matched to a gene; V was cut back by 1 base and J by 3 bases. This CDR3 contains 16 residues. Germline CDR1 reads SGHNT; CDR2 reads YENEEA. CDR3 coding DNA: TGTGCCAGCAGCTTAGGGACAGGCCTGGGGACAGATACGCAGTATTTT. It yields the protein CASSLGTGLGTDTQYF.

This clone occurred a few times. The chain employs TRBV2 and TRBJ2-7, with 9 positions matching TRBD1. The CDR3 has 15 residues. Losses at the gene ends were 4 bases for V and 2 bases for J; bases not matched to a gene: 6. Germline CDR1 and CDR2: SNHLY and FYNNEI. The CDR3 is CASSGSGTGPYEQYF. The CDR3 DNA reads as TGTGCCAGCAGTGGATCCGGGACAGGGCCCTACGAGCAGTACTTC.

This clone has a handful of counts. This rearrangement joins TRBV6-6 to TRBJ2-3; D remains unclear. V dropped 10 bases and J dropped 1 base, with 18 bases sitting between them. Germline lookup yields CDR1 MNHNY and CDR2 SVGAGI (reference sequence). The CDR3 runs to 15 residues. DNA of the CDR3: TGTGCCACCCTGAAGACATCTCTCGGCACAGATACGCAGTATTTT. Residues: CATLKTSLGTDTQYF.

In this sample, this clone turned up a few times. This chain connects TRBV30 to TRBJ1-2; TRBD1 aligns across 7 bases. With 3 bases clipped from V and 2 bases from J, the junction kept 6 bases outside the gene matches. The CDR3 has 14 amino acids. The germline gives CDR1 GTSNPN, CDR2 SVGIG (reference sequence). The CDR3 here is CAWRGQGVNYGYTF. The CDR3 DNA reads TGTGCCTGGAGAGGGCAGGGGGTAAACTATGGCTACACCTTC. Based on the CDR3 plus reference TRBV30 and TRBJ1-2, the full variable domain is SQTIHQWPATLVQPVGSPLSLECTVEGTSNPNLYWYRQAAGRGLQLLFYSVGIGQISSEVPQNLSASRPQDRQFILSSKKLLLSDSGFYLCAWRGQGVNYGYTFGSGTRLTVV.

The chain recombines TRBV29-1 with TRBJ2-7, with 9 bases fitting TRBD2. Germline V lookup: CDR1 SQVTM, CDR2 ANQGSEA. This CDR3 is 17 amino acids long. The V segment lost 4 bases and the J segment 4 bases; nucleotides outside the gene matches: 17. The CDR3 loop is CSVAFFLVASGEYEQYF. CDR3 bases: TGCAGCGTTGCGTTTTTTCTGGTGGCTAGCGGGGAGTACGAGCAGTACTTC.

CDR3 in amino acids: CASSRENYGYTF. The CDR3 DNA is TGTGCCAGCTCACGGGAGAACTATGGCTACACCTTC. The V call is TRBV18, the J call TRBJ1-2; no definite D call. Between the trimmed V and J ends, which lost 4 bases and 2 bases, there was a span of 5 bases. Germline V gene data show CDR1 as KGHSH and CDR2 as LQKENI. The CDR3 is 12 amino acids.

The chain links TRBV2 to TRBJ1-6, with D perhaps TRBD1 (5 bases). This CDR3 spans 14 amino acids. V was cut by 2 bases and J by 7 bases, with 9 bases left in between. The V gene's germline CDR1 is SNHLY and CDR2 FYNNEI. The CDR3 reads CASSEPGGNSPLHF. The CDR3 DNA reads as TGTGCCAGCAGTGAACCCGGGGGGAATTCACCCCTCCACTTT.

The chain recombines TRBV6-6 with TRBJ1-2; unclear D gene. Per the germline V gene, CDR1 is MNHNY and CDR2 is SVGAGI (reference sequence). This CDR3 region has 13 residues. With 3 bases removed from V and 7 bases from J, the gap between germline ends came to 12 bases. The CDR3 DNA reads as TGTGCCAGCAGTTATGGGAAGGGCCCTGGCTACACCTTC. Amino acid sequence: CASSYGKGPGYTF.

CDR3 nucleotide sequence: TGTGCCAGCAGCTTTACAGGGTATAATTCACCCCTCCACTTT. Amino acid sequence: CASSFTGYNSPLHF. V gene TRBV5-4 combines with J gene TRBJ1-6, with D possibly TRBD1 on 6 matching bases. The germline gives CDR1 SGHNT, CDR2 YYREEE (reference sequence). V was shortened by 2 bases and J by 4 bases, with 7 bases between the two germline ends. The CDR3 has 14 amino acids. The variable domain in full, completed from reference TRBV5-4 and TRBJ1-6, reads ETGVTQSPTHLIKTRGQQVTLRCSSQSGHNTVSWYQQALGQGPQFIFQYYREEENGRGNFPPRFSGLQFPNYSSELNVNALELDDSALYLCASSFTGYNSPLHFGNGTRLTVT.

There are a few counts of this clone. This chain uses TRBV27 with TRBJ2-1; 12 nucleotides match TRBD2. V gave up 7 bases and J gave up 3 bases; unmatched junction bases: 1. Germline V gene data show CDR1 as MNHEY and CDR2 as SMNVEV (reference sequence). The CDR3 loop spans 14 amino acids. The chain's CDR3 is CASTSGGDYNEQFF. The CDR3 nucleotides read TGTGCCAGCACTAGCGGGGGGGACTACAATGAGCAGTTCTTC.

The genes are TRBV5-1 and TRBJ2-5; weak D call: TRBD2 (5 bases). Germline values: CDR1 SGHRS, CDR2 YFSETQ. Trimming removed 3 bases from V and 5 bases from J, with 11 bases in between. The CDR3 spans 13 residues. CDR3 residues: CASSSGVLETQYF. For the CDR3, the DNA is TGCGCCAGCAGCTCCGGGGTACTGGAGACCCAGTACTTC.

J is TRBJ2-5 and V is TRBV7-2, with a possible D match to TRBD2 (5 bases). V lost 1 base to trimming and J lost 5 bases, with 5 bases between them. Germline assignment: CDR1 SGHTA and CDR2 FQGNSA. The CDR3 is made up of 12 amino acids. CDR3 sequence reads: CASSLGEETQYF. The CDR3, as DNA: TGTGCCAGCAGCTTAGGGGAGGAGACCCAGTACTTC.

This chain connects TRBV29-1 to TRBJ2-3; the match to TRBD2 covers 11 bases. Trimming removed 1 base from V and 4 bases from J; junction bases left unmatched: 1. The germline V gene has CDR1 SQVTM and CDR2 ANQGSEA. The CDR3 length is 14 residues. The CDR3 protein is CSVEVSGGADTQYF. For the CDR3, the DNA is TGCAGCGTTGAAGTTAGCGGGGGGGCAGATACGCAGTATTTT.

This clone occurred a few times. The V call is TRBV7-3, the J call TRBJ2-1, with a possible D match to TRBD1 (5 bases). The ends were cut back, 6 bases at V and 6 bases at J, with 18 bases in the middle. CDR1 and CDR2 (germline): SGHTA, FQGTGA. The CDR3 length is 15 residues. The CDR3: CASRDGASLGNEQFF. CDR3 DNA: TGTGCCAGCAGGGATGGGGCTAGTCTGGGCAATGAGCAGTTCTTC.

This clone was counted a few times. The rearrangement links TRBV30 to TRBJ2-7; no clear D gene. CDR1 and CDR2 from the germline V gene are GTSNPN and SVGIG (reference sequence). Trimming pared 2 bases from V and 8 bases from J, leaving 13 bases between. The CDR3 consists of 12 residues. CDR3 DNA sequence: TGTGCCTGGAGTTCCCAGAGTGATCAGCAGTACTTC. Its protein is CAWSSQSDQQYF.

The chain is built from TRBV25-1 and TRBJ2-3; D remains unclear. CDR1 and CDR2 (germline): MGHDK, SYGVNS. V was pared by 5 bases and J by 0 bases, with 12 bases between. This CDR3 has 15 residues. Written as DNA, the CDR3 is TGTGCCAGCAGTTTCAGCCCAGATAGCACAGATACGCAGTATTTT. Amino acids: CASSFSPDSTDTQYF.

The rearrangement links TRBV2 to TRBJ2-3, with 7 bases matching TRBD2. Trimming at V came to 6 bases and at J to 8 bases, leaving 17 bases not matched to a gene. Germline V gives CDR1 SNHLY, CDR2 FYNNEI. CDR3 length equals 16 residues. DNA of the CDR3: TGTGCCAGCAGACCCGACTACAGCGGGGTAATGGGTACGCAGTATTTT. This encodes CASRPDYSGVMGTQYF. Full variable domain (missing parts from reference TRBV2 and TRBJ2-3): EPEVTQTPSHQVTQMGQEVILRCVPISNHLYFYWYRQILGQKVEFLVSFYNNEISEKSEIFDDQFSVERPDGSNFTLKIRSTKLEDSAMYFCASRPDYSGVMGTQYFGPGTRLTVL.

A note on this clone: One end of the junction is discordant with germline, which a read error may explain. The V and J genes are TRBV29-1 and TRBJ2-1; 8 bases match TRBD2. The germline V gene encodes CDR1 SQVTM and CDR2 ANQGSEA. This CDR3 spans 13 amino acids. The CDR3 sequence is CSVRSGGGRVLIF. The CDR3 DNA sequence: TGCAGCGTTAGGTCCGGGGGGGGCCGAGTCCTGATCTTC.

As DNA, the CDR3 is TGTGCCAGCAGTGGGTGGGGTGACGCCTACGAGCAGTACTTC. This codes for CASSGWGDAYEQYF. This chain uses TRBV5-6 with TRBJ2-7; D not certain. CDR3 length: 14 amino acids. Germline V gives CDR1 SGHDT, CDR2 YYEEEE. V dropped 5 bases and J dropped 2 bases, with 14 bases sitting between them.

V is TRBV18 and J is TRBJ1-5; TRBD1 matches at 8 bases. V was pared by 6 bases and J by 9 bases, with 4 bases of the junction left unmatched. This CDR3 comprises 12 residues. Germline V gene lookup returns CDR1 KGHSH and CDR2 LQKENI. CDR3 protein: CASSYDRGPQHF. For the CDR3, the DNA is TGTGCCAGCTCCTACGACAGGGGGCCCCAGCATTTT.

This chain links TRBV7-3 with TRBJ2-1; D ambiguous. Between the trimmed V and J ends, which lost 0 bases and 6 bases, there was a span of 12 bases. The germline V gene encodes CDR1 SGHTA and CDR2 FQGTGA. The CDR3 has 15 residues. The CDR3 sequence is CASSLTSASSNEQFF. The CDR3 DNA follows: TGTGCCAGCAGCTTAACGTCTGCCTCTAGCAATGAGCAGTTCTTC.

The chain links TRBV1 to TRBJ2-5. TRBV1 is termed a pseudogene. CDR3 length equals 17 residues. CDR3 nucleotides: TGCACCAGCAGCCAAGATCGGGAGCGGACAGTTAAAGAGACCCAGTACTTC. Protein product: CTSSQDRERTVKETQYF.

V usage is TRBV19 and J usage is TRBJ2-5, with D hard to call. The CDR3 consists of 13 residues. V was shortened by 9 bases and J by 2 bases, with 13 bases between the two germline ends. CDR1 is LNHDA and CDR2 is SQIVND in the germline V gene (reference sequence). The CDR3 DNA sequence: TGTGCCAGCTCAAGGGTTGAACAAGAGACCCAGTACTTC. It codes for CASSRVEQETQYF. The full variable domain, in which reference TRBV19 and TRBJ2-5 provide the parts outside the CDR3, is DGGITQSPKYLFRKEGQNVTLSCEQNLNHDAMYWYRQDPGQGLRLIYYSQIVNDFQKGDIAEGYSVSREKKESFPLTVTSAQKNPTAFYLCASSRVEQETQYFGPGTRLLVL.

The V gene is TRBV10-3, the J gene TRBJ2-5; D is perhaps TRBD1 or TRBD2 (5 bases each). Per the germline V gene, CDR1 is ENHRY and CDR2 is SYGVKD. V gave up 4 bases and J gave up 1 base, with 10 bases separating them. The CDR3 has 14 amino acids. Here the CDR3 DNA reads TGTGCCATCAGTGTCTCGGGACCCCAAGAGACCCAGTACTTC. Its protein product is CAISVSGPQETQYF.

The J gene is TRBJ1-5, the V gene TRBV30; no clear D. CDR3 length: 13 amino acids. The V gene lost 0 bases and the J gene lost 7 bases, with 10 bases spanning the gap. The germline V gene encodes CDR1 GTSNPN and CDR2 SVGIG (reference sequence). CDR3 in DNA: TGTGCCTGGAGTGTGGCCGTCATGCAGCCCCAGCATTTT. Its translation is CAWSVAVMQPQHF. The full variable domain, in which reference TRBV30 and TRBJ1-5 provide the parts outside the CDR3, is SQTIHQWPATLVQPVGSPLSLECTVEGTSNPNLYWYRQAAGRGLQLLFYSVGIGQISSEVPQNLSASRPQDRQFILSSKKLLLSDSGFYLCAWSVAVMQPQHFGDGTRLSIL.